This TCR beta chain was identified during a study of OX40 agonist ivuxolimab in advanced cancers. Study background: Patients received ivuxolimab, an intravenous treatment, every 2 weeks at 0.01 to 10 mg/kg. Checkpoint inhibitors had been given previously to approximately 40% of patients. Whole-study results and caveats: Normalized expansion of T-cell clones was also low for some nonresponders.

V shed 4 bases, J shed 5 bases, and the junction held 5 bases outside the gene matches. There are 14 residues in the CDR3. Germline-derived CDR1 and CDR2 are SGHRS and YFSETQ. Autoimmune disease history or systemic immunosuppression was exclusionary. This clone is judged medium-sized. Antigen: not known. The assay was immunoSEQ multiplex PCR, and TCRdb's table has in-frame clones only and misses some. Of about 67,000 clones listed, more than 70% are singletons. This receptor was obtained from an adult with an advanced solid tumor such as melanoma, head and neck, liver or kidney cancer. Sample: CD4+ or CD8+ T cells sorted from blood, taken in a trial of the OX40 agonist ivuxolimab. The chain uses TRBV5-1 and TRBJ1-1, with TRBD1 identical over 10 bases. The CDR3 is CASSLGQGGTEAFF. The CDR3 nucleotides are TGCGCCAGCAGCCTAGGACAGGGGGGAACTGAAGCTTTCTTT.